The T cell receptor beta chain under discussion was sequenced for a study of graft-versus-host responses after intestinal transplantation. Study-level information: Recipients had multivisceral, liver-intestinal, or isolated intestinal transplants.

A remark on this clone: Its antigen is currently unknown.

Method: immunoSEQ multiplex PCR; TCRdb's copy keeps in-frame clones and lacks some. The data hold approximately 71,000 clones, with roughly 90% observed a single time. Whole-study findings and limits: Recipient bone marrow held GvH clones, some seen earlier in ileum or blood. Elevated graft-versus-host to host-versus-graft clonal ratios in allografts were recorded for patients with graft-donor T cell macrochimerism.

Germline V lookup: CDR1 MDHEN, CDR2 SYDVKM. V was pared by 4 bases and J by 0 bases, with 10 bases between. The CDR3 is made up of 14 amino acids. This TCR was recovered from a human donor who received an intestinal transplant. The sequenced sample was unstimulated CD8+ T cells sorted from spleen or lymph node cells, obtained before intestinal transplant. This chain uses TRBV28 with TRBJ2-7, with D possibly TRBD1 on 5 matching bases. The chain's CDR3 is CASSSTDSSYEQYF. The CDR3, as DNA: TGTGCCAGCAGTTCGACTGACAGCTCCTACGAGCAGTACTTC.